This section outlines one T cell receptor beta chain sequence together with its context. No antigen is known for it. Germline values: CDR1 ENHRY, CDR2 SYGVKD. This CDR3 is built from 16 residues. This sample stems from a study of identical twins. Study-wide points: Findings came from cross-sectional statistics, without long-term follow-up of donors. Recombination models fit unrelated individuals' TCR alpha sharing but underestimated twins'. With beta out-of-frame sequences, excess sharing by twins was weaker.

TCRdb recomputed calls from the 5' RACE reads with MiXCR, one row per CDR3 protein. The sample shows 1.5 million to 2 million distinct CDR3 sequences, about 30% of them seen only once. The receptor was derived from a newborn girl in good health. This chain connects TRBV10-3 to TRBJ2-1; no clear D. TRBJ2-7 explains the end of the DNA better; the J call may be wrong. The sequencing sample was made of cord blood. Written as DNA, the CDR3 is TGTGCCATCAGTGAGTCGTCAGCAAGCACCTACAATGAGCAGTACTTC. It translates to CAISESSASTYNEQYF.